The rows below give T cell receptor beta chains drawn from one sample of a study of cytomegalovirus exposure and HLA in healthy donors. TCRdb's copy holds only in-frame clones and misses some; the assay was immunoSEQ multiplex PCR. This sample has about 100,000 clones; 50% to 70% occur once, and the top ten carry 3.8%. The sample taken for sequencing was PBMCs. These receptors originate from a man aged 25 to 45 in good health and CMV-seropositive. Both conserved end residues are part of each CDR3. D genes are given only for firm matches. Some rows mark clone size as missing; the rest say once, few, many or name a class of expanded clone.

CASLRDSYNEQFF,TGTGCCAGCCTCAGGGACTCCTACAATGAGCAGTTCTTC,NA,TRBV7-9,NA,TRBJ2-1
CASSETELRDSEVGYRRDNVLTF,TGCGCCAGCAGTGAGACGGAACTACGGGACAGTGAAGTCGGGTACCGTCGAGACAACGTCCTGACTTTC,TRBD1,TRBV10-1,NA,TRBJ2-6
CASSYLTGSTDTQYF,TGTGCCAGCAGCTACCTGACAGGGAGCACAGATACGCAGTATTTT,TRBD1,TRBV11-3,NA,TRBJ2-3
CASSFPGDYGYTF,TGTGCCAGCAGTTTCCCAGGGGACTATGGCTACACCTTC,NA,TRBV6-6,few,TRBJ1-2
CASSDSQRGFGTDTQYF,TGTGCCAGCAGTGACTCTCAACGGGGATTTGGCACAGATACGCAGTATTTT,NA,TRBV6-4,NA,TRBJ2-3
CASSLGAGYTF,TGCGCCAGCAGCTTGGGTGCGGGCTACACCTTC,NA,TRBV5-1,NA,TRBJ1-2
CASSSQLQGQGEQFF,TGCGCCAGCAGCTCCCAGCTGCAGGGTCAGGGTGAGCAGTTCTTC,NA,TRBV5-1,NA,TRBJ2-1
CASSVGGGIGELFF,TGTGCCAGCAGTGTTGGTGGGGGGATCGGGGAGCTGTTTTTT,NA,TRBV2,NA,TRBJ2-2
CASSYDRSTDTQYF,TGTGCCAGCAGCTACGACAGGAGTACAGATACGCAGTATTTT,NA,TRBV7-2,NA,TRBJ2-3
CASSPPPAGDYGYTF,TGCGCCAGCAGCCCCCCCCCGGCGGGGGATTATGGCTACACCTTC,NA,TRBV4-1,NA,TRBJ1-2
CAISESSGGGLYGYTF,TGTGCCATCAGTGAGTCTTCAGGGGGCGGCCTCTATGGCTACACCTTC,TRBD1,TRBV10-3,NA,TRBJ1-2
CASSINSGQVNTEAFF,TGTGCCAGCAGCATAAACTCTGGACAGGTGAACACTGAAGCTTTCTTT,TRBD1,TRBV14,NA,TRBJ1-1
CASSSTGFQETQYF,TGTGCCAGCAGTTCGACAGGGTTCCAAGAGACCCAGTACTTC,TRBD1,TRBV27,NA,TRBJ2-5
CASSLGAGVEKLFF,TGTGCCAGCTCCCTGGGGGCAGGGGTTGAAAAACTGTTTTTT,NA,TRBV18,NA,TRBJ1-4
CAWSAGGGTYEQYF,TGTGCCTGGAGTGCGGGGGGGGGTACCTACGAGCAGTACTTC,TRBD2,TRBV30,once,TRBJ2-7
CSVTGGAYNEQFF,TGCAGCGTGACAGGGGGCGCCTACAATGAGCAGTTCTTC,TRBD1,TRBV29-1,NA,TRBJ2-1
CASSPGDSSGETQYF,TGCGCCAGCAGCCCCGGGGACTCCTCGGGGGAGACCCAGTACTTC,NA,TRBV5-1,NA,TRBJ2-5
CASSQEASGGAYNEQFF,TGTGCCAGCAGCCAAGAGGCTAGCGGGGGGGCCTACAATGAGCAGTTCTTC,TRBD2,TRBV4-2,NA,TRBJ2-1
CASSLPGEEKLFF,TGTGCCAGCAGCTTACCAGGTGAAGAAAAACTGTTTTTT,NA,TRBV11-3,few,TRBJ1-4
CASSQVGTGPYEQYF,TGTGCCAGCAGCCAAGTGGGGACAGGGCCCTACGAGCAGTACTTC,TRBD1,TRBV4-2,many,TRBJ2-7
CAISGTSGEVQETQYF,TGTGCCATCAGTGGGACTAGCGGGGAAGTCCAAGAGACCCAGTACTTC,TRBD2,TRBV10-3,NA,TRBJ2-5
CASSGQAYEQYF,TGTGCCAGCTCCGGACAGGCCTACGAGCAGTACTTC,TRBD1,TRBV18,NA,TRBJ2-7
CASSNSRKTNEKLFF,TGTGCCAGCAGCAACTCAAGAAAAACTAATGAAAAACTGTTTTTT,NA,TRBV5-6,NA,TRBJ1-4
CAWSVNRAGYTF,TGTGCCTGGAGTGTGAACAGGGCCGGCTACACCTTC,NA,TRBV30,NA,TRBJ1-2
CASRRAEQFF,TGTGCCAGCAGGCGGGCCGAGCAGTTCTTC,NA,TRBV6-1,NA,TRBJ2-1
CASGLAGDKQYF,TGTGCCAGCGGCCTAGCGGGGGACAAACAGTATTTT,TRBD2,TRBV7-3,NA,TRBJ2-3
CASSLQGQGGYTF,TGTGCCAGCAGTCTACAGGGACAAGGCGGCTACACCTTC,NA,TRBV5-4,once,TRBJ1-2
CASTWDRGRDTEAFF,TGTGCCAGCACCTGGGACAGGGGGCGAGACACTGAAGCTTTCTTT,TRBD1,TRBV2,NA,TRBJ1-1
CASSPDYEQFF,TGTGCCAGCAGCCCAGACTATGAGCAGTTCTTC,NA,TRBV7-8,NA,TRBJ2-1
CSVGGDGGPNQPQHF,TGCAGCGTTGGAGGGGACGGAGGGCCCAATCAGCCCCAGCATTTT,NA,TRBV29-1,once,TRBJ1-5
CASSQDRTGGNTIYF,TGCGCCAGCAGCCAAGATAGGACAGGAGGAAACACCATATATTTT,TRBD1,TRBV4-1,NA,TRBJ1-3
CASSPTSVNTGELFF,TGCGCCAGCAGCCCGACTTCGGTGAACACCGGGGAGCTGTTTTTT,NA,TRBV5-1,NA,TRBJ2-2
CASSKMGGKQFF,TGTGCCAGCAGCAAGATGGGGGGAAAGCAGTTCTTC,NA,TRBV6-4,NA,TRBJ2-1
CASSYQGWAYEQYF,TGTGCCAGCAGTTATCAGGGTTGGGCCTACGAGCAGTACTTC,NA,TRBV27,NA,TRBJ2-7
CASREQGGGYNEQFF,TGTGCCAGCAGGGAACAGGGGGGAGGGTACAATGAGCAGTTCTTC,NA,TRBV7-9,NA,TRBJ2-1
CASSLAGLNNEQFF,TGTGCCAGCAGCTTAGCTGGGCTGAACAATGAGCAGTTCTTC,NA,TRBV7-9,once,TRBJ2-1
CASSLGLTGYGNTIYF,TGTGCCAGCAGCTTAGGTTTGACAGGGTATGGAAACACCATATATTTT,TRBD1,TRBV7-6,NA,TRBJ1-3
CASSLGQAYYEQYF,TGCGCCAGCAGCTTGGGACAGGCTTACTACGAGCAGTACTTC,NA,TRBV5-1,NA,TRBJ2-7
CASSLEPGNEKLFF,TGTGCCAGCAGCTTGGAACCAGGAAATGAAAAACTGTTTTTT,NA,TRBV5-8,NA,TRBJ1-4
CASRGDSSNYGYTF,TGTGCCAGCAGGGGGGACAGTTCTAACTATGGCTACACCTTC,TRBD1,TRBV6-6,NA,TRBJ1-2
CASFSGTGGYNQPQHF,TGTGCCAGTTTTTCCGGGACAGGGGGTTACAATCAGCCCCAGCATTTT,TRBD1,TRBV19,NA,TRBJ1-5
CASSSTSGAFRRELFF,TGTGCCAGCAGCTCCACCTCAGGGGCCTTCCGGCGGGAGCTGTTTTTT,NA,TRBV7-9,NA,TRBJ2-2
CASSLVLGRVGTDTQYF,TGCGCCAGCAGCTTGGTTTTGGGCAGGGTGGGCACAGATACGCAGTATTTT,NA,TRBV5-1,NA,TRBJ2-3
CASSLAGTENEQFF,TGCGCCAGCAGCTTGGCCGGGACAGAAAATGAGCAGTTCTTC,TRBD1,TRBV5-1,few,TRBJ2-1
CASSPPWGLNTEAFF,TGTGCCAGCTCACCACCGTGGGGACTTAACACTGAAGCTTTCTTT,NA,TRBV18,once,TRBJ1-1
CASSRAARGGTEAFF,TGCGCCAGCAGCCGAGCGGCCAGGGGCGGAACTGAAGCTTTCTTT,NA,TRBV4-1,NA,TRBJ1-1
CASSLKDSYGYTF,TGTGCCAGCAGTTTAAAGGACAGCTATGGCTACACCTTC,NA,TRBV27,once,TRBJ1-2
CAIRRDREGEQYF,TGTGCCATCCGGAGGGACAGGGAGGGCGAGCAGTACTTC,TRBD1,TRBV6-5,NA,TRBJ2-7
CASSLVGGVDTQYF,TGTGCCAGCAGCTTAGTAGGGGGGGTAGATACGCAGTATTTT,NA,TRBV7-2,NA,TRBJ2-3